This T cell receptor beta chain was sequenced for a study of Graves' ophthalmopathy and Graves' hyperthyroidism. Across the whole study: At initial diagnosis, peripheral blood was obtained, and this preceded any treatment.

Amplification from RNA transcripts yielded the TCR beta CDR3 regions. First-round RT-PCR with HTBI primers preceded a second-round multiplex PCR. TCRdb fed the multiplex PCR reads into MiXCR, producing one record per CDR3 protein. The repertoire includes roughly 700,000 distinct CDR3 sequences, 35% to 50% of them detected once, and roughly 46% sits in the top ten. Clinicians diagnosed using symptoms, serum thyroxine, TRAb, thyroid ultrasound and orbital computed tomography. PBMCs were obtained from 10 ml of fresh peripheral blood. Study-wide results and caveats: Also, most clonotypes expanded in the thyroid above 0.001 frequency appeared in blood.

The germline V gene encodes CDR1 SGHDN and CDR2 FVKESK. CDR3 size: 15 residues. V was pared by 1 base and J by 5 bases, with 11 bases between. This clonotype was detected a few times. As yet, its antigen is unknown. The receptor was isolated from an adult man with Graves' ophthalmopathy. The chain uses TRBV14 and TRBJ2-2; TRBD1 is a possible D gene (6 bases). The specimen was peripheral blood. The CDR3 reads CASSQVRTATGELFF. The CDR3 coding sequence is TGTGCCAGCAGCCAAGTCAGGACAGCAACCGGGGAGCTGTTTTTT.